This entry describes one T cell receptor (beta chain). Its antigen remains unidentified. From germline, CDR1 is SGHRS and CDR2 YFSETQ. This CDR3 region has 16 residues. V trimming: 3 bases; J trimming: 1 base; junction bases outside the gene matches: 10. This sample stems from a study of tumor-infiltrating lymphocytes in localized non-small cell lung cancer. Study-wide background: Some samples were collected after neoadjuvant chemotherapy; smokers, never-smokers and several histologies were included. Each patient gave resected tumor and non-adjacent uninvolved lung tissue. Findings and caveats of the study: IM1 and IM2 tumors showed no difference in T-cell fraction. Tumor T-cell fraction from TCR sequencing was not associated with recurrence-free survival (p = 0.61).

TCRdb's copy holds only in-frame clones and misses some; the assay was immunoSEQ multiplex PCR. Of fewer than 20,000 clones listed, roughly four fifths were seen once; the top ten hold approximately 6.8%. The V and J genes are TRBV5-1 and TRBJ2-7, with TRBD1 matching 7 bases. This sequence was found in a human donor with non-small cell lung cancer. The sequencing input was lung tumor tissue. The CDR3 region has the DNA TGCGCCAGCAGCTCGGAAGGGCACAGGGGATCCTACGAGCAGTACTTC. Its protein product is CASSSEGHRGSYEQYF.